The following is a T cell receptor (beta chain) sequence with its context. Antigen unknown. V lost 1 base, J lost 8 bases, and 9 bases stayed unmatched. In germline, CDR1 is LGHDT, CDR2 YNNKEL (reference sequence). The CDR3 is 16 residues long. Profiled with immunoSEQ multiplex PCR; TCRdb holds only in-frame clones, not every one. The repertoire holds 90,000 to 120,000 clones, with more than 75% as singletons. This specimen comes from a study of T cell responses to AZD1222 COVID-19 vaccine. Study outcomes and limitations: The donor cohort was predominantly white British with a female majority, and clonal diversity may have been underestimated. CD4 TCRs linked to vaccination spanned spike, dominating at 160-218 and 743-854. Spike-specific TCR breadth and depth were elevated following two AZD1222 doses.

The V and J genes are TRBV3-1 (or the pseudogene TRBV3-2) and TRBJ2-1, with 9 bases that match TRBD2. This clonotype originated in an adult in good health. This material consisted of peripheral blood, taken on day 0 of AZD1222 vaccination. CDR3 protein: CASSQVAGGPGDEQFF. For the CDR3, the DNA is TGTGCCAGCAGCCAAGTGGCGGGGGGGCCGGGCGATGAGCAGTTCTTC.